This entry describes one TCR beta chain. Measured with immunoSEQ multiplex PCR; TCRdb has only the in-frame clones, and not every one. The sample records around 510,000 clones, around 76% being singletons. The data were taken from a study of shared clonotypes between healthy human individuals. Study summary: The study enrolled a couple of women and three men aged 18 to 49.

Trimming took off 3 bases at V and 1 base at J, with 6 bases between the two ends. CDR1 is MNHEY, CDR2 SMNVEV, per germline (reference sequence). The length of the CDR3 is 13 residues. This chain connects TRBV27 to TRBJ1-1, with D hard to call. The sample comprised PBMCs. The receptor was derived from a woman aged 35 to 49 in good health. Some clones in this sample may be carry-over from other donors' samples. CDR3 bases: TGTGCCAGCAGTTTGGCAGCGAACACTGAAGCTTTCTTT. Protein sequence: CASSLAANTEAFF.